This T cell receptor (beta chain) was sequenced in a study of T cell changes during pregnancy in multiple sclerosis. With 0 bases removed from V and 2 bases from J, the gap between germline ends came to 10 bases. The CDR3 spans 15 residues. Per the germline V gene, CDR1 is KGHSH and CDR2 is LQKENI. Clones were read by immunoSEQ multiplex PCR, and TCRdb kept only the in-frame ones, dropping some. The sample comprises 85,000 to 100,000 clones, approximately 92% of which are singletons, and approximately 2.6% rests with the top ten. The chain employs TRBV18 and TRBJ1-1; maybe TRBD1 (6 bases). The sequence came from a female donor with multiple sclerosis, enrolled in a pregnancy study. The sequencing used peripheral blood, collected in the first trimester of pregnancy. CDR3: CASSPPRGGNTEAFF. The CDR3, as DNA: TGTGCCAGCTCACCACCTAGGGGGGGTAACACTGAAGCTTTCTTT. The full variable domain, in which reference TRBV18 and TRBJ1-1 provide the parts outside the CDR3, is NAGVMQNPRHLVRRRGQEARLRCSPMKGHSHVYWYRQLPEEGLKFMVYLQKENIIDESGMPKERFSAEFPKEGPSILRIQQVVRGDSAAYFCASSPPRGGNTEAFFGQGTRLTVV.